This TCR beta chain was identified in a study of blood T cell repertoires in COVID-19. Study-wide background: T cells, B-cell-depleted T cells, or PBMCs provided the cDNA or gDNA that served as material.

Some clones are missing from TCRdb's copy, which holds only in-frame ones; the method was immunoSEQ multiplex PCR. The repertoire consists of roughly 230,000 clones, with just under 90% occurring once and the leading ten covering around 4.2%. Germline-derived CDR1 and CDR2 are SGHNT and YYREEE (reference sequence). The junction had 6 bases not matched to a gene; V was cut back by 6 bases and J by 8 bases. The CDR3 extends over 13 amino acids. Clinical history as reported by participants underpinned cohort assignment. This receptor was identified in a woman between 25 and 40 years old with acute COVID-19. V is TRBV5-4 and J is TRBJ2-1; 9 bases line up with TRBD1. Sequencing was done on a sample of PBMCs or T cells enriched from blood (not recorded which). CDR3 sequence reads: CASNLQGAHEQFF. The CDR3 DNA is TGTGCCAGCAACCTACAGGGGGCCCATGAGCAGTTCTTC.